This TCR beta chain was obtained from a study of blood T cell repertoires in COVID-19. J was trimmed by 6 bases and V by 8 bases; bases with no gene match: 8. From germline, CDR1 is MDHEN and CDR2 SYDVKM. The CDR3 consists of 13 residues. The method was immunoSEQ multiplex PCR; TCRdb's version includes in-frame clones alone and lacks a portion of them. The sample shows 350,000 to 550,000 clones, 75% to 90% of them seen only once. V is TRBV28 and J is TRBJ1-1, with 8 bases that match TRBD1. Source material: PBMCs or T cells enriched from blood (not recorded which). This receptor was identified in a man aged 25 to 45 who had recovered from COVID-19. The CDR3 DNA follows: TGTGCCAGCCGCCGGACAGGGTCACCTGAAGCTTTCTTT. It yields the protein CASRRTGSPEAFF.